This TCR beta chain is from a study of control samples from healthy donors and cancer patients. The CDR3 runs 15 residues. Trimming removed 5 bases at V and 1 base at J, with 11 bases between. Germline CDR1 and CDR2: SGHVS and FQNEAQ. Profiling relied on immunoSEQ multiplex PCR, and the TCRdb table lists in-frame clones only, not all of them. The sample records 55,000 to 65,000 clones, more than 70% being singletons. Sequencing input: PBMCs. The sequence was collected from a woman aged 55-69 years with lung cancer. The chain recombines TRBV7-8 with TRBJ2-2; maybe TRBD2 (6 bases). The CDR3 spells CASSAGTLNTGELFF. The CDR3 DNA follows: TGTGCCAGCAGCGCAGGGACTTTGAACACCGGGGAGCTGTTTTTT.